The T cell receptor beta chain described here comes from a study of post-analysis software for immune sequencing data. About the study: The cohort encompassed relapsing-remitting, secondary progressive and progressive-relapsing multiple sclerosis disease courses. Study-level points and caveats: A significant reduction in normalized Chao1 diversity was observed in multiple sclerosis patients versus controls. Samples prepared in the same batch strongly co-clustered by F measure. When patients were compared with controls, four to six TRBV segments were more frequent, TRBV5-6, TRBV5-1 and TRBV20-1 among them.

J gave up 6 bases and V 7 bases, and 15 bases lay outside the gene matches. There are 15 residues in the CDR3. Germline CDR1 is SQVTM and CDR2 is ANQGSEA. Incorporated into the TCR beta cDNA libraries were unique molecular identifiers, which served to reduce PCR and sequencing biases. TCRdb itself ran the PCR reads through MiXCR, one entry per CDR3 protein. The profile shows approximately 570,000 distinct CDR3 sequences, around 40% of them singletons. Concerning this clonotype itself: As yet, its antigen is unknown.

Sequencing input: blood. This TCR derives from a girl aged 10-17 years with multiple sclerosis. This sequence joins TRBV29-1 and TRBJ2-3; the match to TRBD2 covers 8 bases. The CDR3 is CSGKGPAGVGDTQYF. In DNA form, the CDR3 reads TGCAGCGGGAAGGGACCAGCGGGAGTCGGGGATACGCAGTATTTT.